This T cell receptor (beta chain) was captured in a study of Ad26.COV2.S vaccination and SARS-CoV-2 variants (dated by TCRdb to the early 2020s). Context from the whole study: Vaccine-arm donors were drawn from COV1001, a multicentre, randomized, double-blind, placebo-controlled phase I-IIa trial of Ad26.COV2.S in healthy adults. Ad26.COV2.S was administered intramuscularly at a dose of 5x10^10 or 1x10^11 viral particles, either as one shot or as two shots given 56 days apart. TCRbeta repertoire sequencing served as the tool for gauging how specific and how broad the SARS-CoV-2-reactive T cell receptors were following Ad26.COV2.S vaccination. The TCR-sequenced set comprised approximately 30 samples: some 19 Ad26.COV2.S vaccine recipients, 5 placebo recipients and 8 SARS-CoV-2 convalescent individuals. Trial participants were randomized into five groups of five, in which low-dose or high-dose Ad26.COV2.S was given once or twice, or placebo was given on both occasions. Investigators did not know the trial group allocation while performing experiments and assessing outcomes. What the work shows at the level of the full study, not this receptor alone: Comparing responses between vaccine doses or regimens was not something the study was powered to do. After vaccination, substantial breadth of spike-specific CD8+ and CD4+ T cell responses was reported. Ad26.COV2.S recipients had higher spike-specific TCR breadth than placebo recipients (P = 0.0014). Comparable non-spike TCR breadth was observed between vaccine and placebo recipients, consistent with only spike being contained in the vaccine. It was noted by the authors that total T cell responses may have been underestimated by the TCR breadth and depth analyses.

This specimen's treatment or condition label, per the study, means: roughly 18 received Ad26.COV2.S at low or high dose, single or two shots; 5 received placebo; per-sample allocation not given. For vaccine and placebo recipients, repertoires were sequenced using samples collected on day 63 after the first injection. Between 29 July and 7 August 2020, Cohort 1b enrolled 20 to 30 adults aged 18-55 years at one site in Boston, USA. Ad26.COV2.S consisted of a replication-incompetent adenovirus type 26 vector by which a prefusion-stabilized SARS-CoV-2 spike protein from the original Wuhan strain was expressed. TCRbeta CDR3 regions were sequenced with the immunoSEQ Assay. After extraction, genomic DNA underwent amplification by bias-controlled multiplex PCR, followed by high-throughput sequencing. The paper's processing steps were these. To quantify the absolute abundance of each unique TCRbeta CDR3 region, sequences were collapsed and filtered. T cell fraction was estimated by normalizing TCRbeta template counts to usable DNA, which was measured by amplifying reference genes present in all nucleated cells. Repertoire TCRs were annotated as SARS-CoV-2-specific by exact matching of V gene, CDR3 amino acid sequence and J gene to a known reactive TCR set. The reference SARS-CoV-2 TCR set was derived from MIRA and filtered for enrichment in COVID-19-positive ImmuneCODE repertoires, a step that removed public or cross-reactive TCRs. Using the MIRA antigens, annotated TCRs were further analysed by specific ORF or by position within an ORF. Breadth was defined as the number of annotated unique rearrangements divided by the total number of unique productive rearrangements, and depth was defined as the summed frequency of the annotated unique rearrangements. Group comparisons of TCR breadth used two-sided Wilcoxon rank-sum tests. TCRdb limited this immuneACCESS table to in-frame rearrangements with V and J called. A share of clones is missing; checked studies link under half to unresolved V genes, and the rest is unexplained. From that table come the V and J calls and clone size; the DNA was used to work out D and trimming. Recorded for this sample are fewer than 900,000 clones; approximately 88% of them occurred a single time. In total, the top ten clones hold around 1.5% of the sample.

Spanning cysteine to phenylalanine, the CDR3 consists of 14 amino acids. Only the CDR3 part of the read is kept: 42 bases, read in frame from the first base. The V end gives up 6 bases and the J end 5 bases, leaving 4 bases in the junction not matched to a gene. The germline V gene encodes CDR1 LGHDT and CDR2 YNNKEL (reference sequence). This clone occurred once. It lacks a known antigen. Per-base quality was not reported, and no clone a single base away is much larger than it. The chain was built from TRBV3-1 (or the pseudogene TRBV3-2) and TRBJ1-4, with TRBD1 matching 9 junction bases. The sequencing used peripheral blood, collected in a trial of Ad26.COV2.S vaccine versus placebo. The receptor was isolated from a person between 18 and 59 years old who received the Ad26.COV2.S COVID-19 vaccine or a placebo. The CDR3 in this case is CASSLGQGNEKLFF. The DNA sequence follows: TGTGCCAGCAGTTTGGGACAGGGAAATGAAAAACTGTTTTTT.